This TCR beta chain is drawn from a study of shared clonotypes between healthy human individuals. Profiling relied on immunoSEQ multiplex PCR, and the TCRdb table lists in-frame clones only, not all of them. This table has roughly 2.6 million clones, roughly nine tenths appearing once. With 6 bases clipped from V and 2 bases from J, the junction kept 11 bases outside the gene matches. Germline V CDR1 and CDR2: SGHTA, FQGNSA. This CDR3 has 19 amino acids. On this clone itself: What it binds is not known.

Study-wide points: An effect of sequencing depth on clonotype sharing among donors was expected.

J is TRBJ2-1 and V is TRBV7-2; 15 positions match TRBD2. The source of this sequence is a young man in good health. Sequencing was carried out using naive CD4+ T cells sorted from blood. As for subset: CD45RA+ positively selected. As DNA, the CDR3 is TGTGCCAGCAGTCGAACTCGAGGACTAGCGGGAGGGGCCTACAATGAGCAGTTCTTC. It translates to CASSRTRGLAGGAYNEQFF.